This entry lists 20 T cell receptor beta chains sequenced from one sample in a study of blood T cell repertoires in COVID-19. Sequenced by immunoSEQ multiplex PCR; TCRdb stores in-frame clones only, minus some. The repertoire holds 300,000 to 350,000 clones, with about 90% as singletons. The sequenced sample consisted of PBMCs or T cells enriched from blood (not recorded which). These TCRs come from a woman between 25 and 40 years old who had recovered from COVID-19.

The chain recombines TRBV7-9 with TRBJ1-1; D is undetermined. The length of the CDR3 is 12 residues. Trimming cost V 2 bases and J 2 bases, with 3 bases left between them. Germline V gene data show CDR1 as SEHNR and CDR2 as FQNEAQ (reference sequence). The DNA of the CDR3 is TGTGCCAGCAGCTTAAGCAACACTGAAGCTTTCTTT. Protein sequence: CASSLSNTEAFF.

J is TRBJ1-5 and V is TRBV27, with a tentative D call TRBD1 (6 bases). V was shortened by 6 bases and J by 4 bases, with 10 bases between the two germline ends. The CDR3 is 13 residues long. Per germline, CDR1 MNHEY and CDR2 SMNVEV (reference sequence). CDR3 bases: TGTGCCAGCAGCACAGGGTCGAATCAGCCCCAGCATTTT. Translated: CASSTGSNQPQHF.

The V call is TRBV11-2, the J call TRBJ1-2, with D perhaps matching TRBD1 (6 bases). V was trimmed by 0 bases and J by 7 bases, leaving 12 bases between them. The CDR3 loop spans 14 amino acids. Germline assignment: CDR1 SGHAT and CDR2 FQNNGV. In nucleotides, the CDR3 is TGTGCCAGCAGCTTAGATACTTGGACAGCTGGCTACACCTTC. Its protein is CASSLDTWTAGYTF. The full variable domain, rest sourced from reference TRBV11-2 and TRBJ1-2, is EAGVAQSPRYKIIEKRQSVAFWCNPISGHATLYWYQQILGQGPKLLIQFQNNGVVDDSQLPKDRFSAERLKGVDSTLKIQPAKLEDSAVYLCASSLDTWTAGYTFGSGTRLTVV.

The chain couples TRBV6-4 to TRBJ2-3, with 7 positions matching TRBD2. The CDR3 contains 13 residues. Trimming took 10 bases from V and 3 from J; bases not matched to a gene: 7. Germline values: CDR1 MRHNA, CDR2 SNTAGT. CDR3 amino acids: CATSGEGTDTQYF. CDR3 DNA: TGTGCCACCAGCGGGGAAGGGACAGATACGCAGTATTTT.

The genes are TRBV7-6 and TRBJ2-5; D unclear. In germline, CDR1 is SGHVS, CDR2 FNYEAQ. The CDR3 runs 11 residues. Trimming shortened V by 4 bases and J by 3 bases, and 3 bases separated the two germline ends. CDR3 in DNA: TGTGCCAGCAGCTCCAAAGAGACCCAGTACTTC. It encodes CASSSKETQYF.

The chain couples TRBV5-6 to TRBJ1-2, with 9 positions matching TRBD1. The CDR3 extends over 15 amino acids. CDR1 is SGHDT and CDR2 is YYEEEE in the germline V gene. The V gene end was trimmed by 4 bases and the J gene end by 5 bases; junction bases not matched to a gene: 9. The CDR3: CASSGWDRDGYGYTF. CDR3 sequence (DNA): TGTGCCAGCAGCGGCTGGGACAGGGACGGATATGGCTACACCTTC.

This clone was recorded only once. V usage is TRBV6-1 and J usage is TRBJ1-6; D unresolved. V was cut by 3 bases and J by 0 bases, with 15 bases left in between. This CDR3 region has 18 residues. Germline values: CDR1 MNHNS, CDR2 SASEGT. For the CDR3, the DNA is TGTGCCAGCAGTGACCCCGGGGTGGGGAGCTCCTATAATTCACCCCTCCACTTT. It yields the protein CASSDPGVGSSYNSPLHF.

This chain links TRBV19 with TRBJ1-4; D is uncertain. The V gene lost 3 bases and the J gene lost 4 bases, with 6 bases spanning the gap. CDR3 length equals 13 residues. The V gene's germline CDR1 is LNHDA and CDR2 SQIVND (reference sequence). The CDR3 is CASSIVGNEKLFF. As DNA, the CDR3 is TGTGCCAGTAGTATCGTCGGTAATGAAAAACTGTTTTTT.

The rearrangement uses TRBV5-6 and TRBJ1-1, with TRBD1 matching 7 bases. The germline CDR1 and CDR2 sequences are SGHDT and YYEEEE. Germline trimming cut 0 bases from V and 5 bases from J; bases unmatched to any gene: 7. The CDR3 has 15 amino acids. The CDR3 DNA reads TGTGCCAGCAGCTTGGATGCAGGGGGGTATACTGAAGCTTTCTTT. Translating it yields CASSLDAGGYTEAFF.

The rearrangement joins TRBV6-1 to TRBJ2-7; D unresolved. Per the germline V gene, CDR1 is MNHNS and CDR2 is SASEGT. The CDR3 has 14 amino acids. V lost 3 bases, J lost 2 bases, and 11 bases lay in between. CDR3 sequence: CASSDRLPTYEQYF. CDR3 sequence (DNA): TGTGCCAGCAGTGACAGGTTGCCTACCTACGAGCAGTACTTC.

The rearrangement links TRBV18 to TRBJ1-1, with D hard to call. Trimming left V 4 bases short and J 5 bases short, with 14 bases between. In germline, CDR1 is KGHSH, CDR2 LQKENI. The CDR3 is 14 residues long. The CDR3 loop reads CASSQFSENTEAFF. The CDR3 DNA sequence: TGTGCCAGCTCACAATTTTCGGAGAATACTGAAGCTTTCTTT.

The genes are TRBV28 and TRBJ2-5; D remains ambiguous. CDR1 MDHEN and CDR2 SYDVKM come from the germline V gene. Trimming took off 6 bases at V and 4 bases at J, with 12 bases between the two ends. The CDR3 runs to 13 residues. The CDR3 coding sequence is TGTGCCAGCAGCTACGGTTCGTTAGAGACCCAGTACTTC. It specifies CASSYGSLETQYF.

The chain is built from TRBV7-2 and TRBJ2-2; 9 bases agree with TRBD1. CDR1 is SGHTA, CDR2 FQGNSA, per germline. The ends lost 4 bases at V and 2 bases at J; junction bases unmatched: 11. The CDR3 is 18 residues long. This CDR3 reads CASSSKPGQGFNTGELFF. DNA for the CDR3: TGTGCCAGCAGCTCGAAACCGGGACAGGGCTTTAACACCGGGGAGCTGTTTTTT.

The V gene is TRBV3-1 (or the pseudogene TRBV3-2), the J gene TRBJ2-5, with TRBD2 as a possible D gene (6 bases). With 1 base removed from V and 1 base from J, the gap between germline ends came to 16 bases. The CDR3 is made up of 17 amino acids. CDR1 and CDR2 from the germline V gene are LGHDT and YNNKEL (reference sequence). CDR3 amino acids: CASSQAPNGGIQETQYF. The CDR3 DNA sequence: TGTGCCAGCAGCCAAGCTCCCAACGGGGGAATCCAAGAGACCCAGTACTTC.

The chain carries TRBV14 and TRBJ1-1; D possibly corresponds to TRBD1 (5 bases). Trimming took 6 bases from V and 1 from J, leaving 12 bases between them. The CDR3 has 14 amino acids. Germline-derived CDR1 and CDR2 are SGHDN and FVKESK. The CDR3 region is CASRPPRENTEAFF. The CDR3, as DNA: TGTGCCAGCAGACCCCCCAGGGAGAACACTGAAGCTTTCTTT.

The CDR3, as DNA: TGCGCCAGCAGCGGCAGGACTAGCGGGGTTCCCGAGCAGTACTTC. Its protein is CASSGRTSGVPEQYF. V usage is TRBV5-1 and J usage is TRBJ2-7, with 12 bases identical to TRBD2. The CDR3 is 15 residues long. The germline V gene encodes CDR1 SGHRS and CDR2 YFSETQ. V lost 4 bases to trimming and J lost 6 bases; unmatched junction nucleotides: 8.

The chain's CDR3 is CASSPGLAGTYEQYF. CDR3 nucleotide sequence: TGCGCCAGCAGCCCGGGACTAGCGGGCACCTACGAGCAGTACTTC. The chain links TRBV4-3 to TRBJ2-7; 12 nucleotides match TRBD2. The CDR3 covers 15 residues. The J segment lost 2 bases and the V segment lost 4 bases, leaving 3 bases of the junction unmatched. CDR1 and CDR2 from the germline V gene are LGHNA and YSLEER.

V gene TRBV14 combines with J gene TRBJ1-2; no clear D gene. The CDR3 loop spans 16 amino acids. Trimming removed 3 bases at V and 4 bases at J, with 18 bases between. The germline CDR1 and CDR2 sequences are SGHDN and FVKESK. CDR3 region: CASSQIRGTLGYGYTF. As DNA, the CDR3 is TGTGCCAGCAGCCAGATCCGCGGTACCCTAGGCTATGGCTACACCTTC.

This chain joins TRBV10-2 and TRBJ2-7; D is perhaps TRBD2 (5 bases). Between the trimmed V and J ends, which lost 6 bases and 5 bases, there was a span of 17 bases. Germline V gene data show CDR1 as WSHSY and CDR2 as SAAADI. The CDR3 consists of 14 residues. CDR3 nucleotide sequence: TGCGCCAGCAGGAGGGCAGGAATGGCGGACGAGCAGTACTTC. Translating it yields CASRRAGMADEQYF.

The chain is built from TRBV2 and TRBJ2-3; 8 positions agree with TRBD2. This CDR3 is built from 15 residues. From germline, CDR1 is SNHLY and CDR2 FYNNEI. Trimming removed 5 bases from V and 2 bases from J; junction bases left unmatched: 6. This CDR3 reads CASSRLAGHTDTQYF. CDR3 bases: TGTGCCAGCAGTCGTTTAGCGGGACACACAGATACGCAGTATTTT.